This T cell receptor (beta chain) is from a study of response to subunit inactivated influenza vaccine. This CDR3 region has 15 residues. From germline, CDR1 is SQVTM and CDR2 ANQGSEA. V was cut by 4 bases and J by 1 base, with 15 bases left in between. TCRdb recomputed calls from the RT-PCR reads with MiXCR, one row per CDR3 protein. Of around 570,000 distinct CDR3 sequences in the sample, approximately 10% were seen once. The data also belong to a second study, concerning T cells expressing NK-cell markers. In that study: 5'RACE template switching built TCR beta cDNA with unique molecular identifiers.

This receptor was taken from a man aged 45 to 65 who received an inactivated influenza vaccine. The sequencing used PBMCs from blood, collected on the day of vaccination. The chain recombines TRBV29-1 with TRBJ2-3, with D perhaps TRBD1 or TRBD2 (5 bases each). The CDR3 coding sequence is TGCAGCGTTGGATGGGGACGGGATGGCACAGATACGCAGTATTTT. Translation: CSVGWGRDGTDTQYF.